This passage covers 15 T cell receptor beta chains from one sample sequenced in a study of T cell responses to AZD1222 COVID-19 vaccine listed by TCRdb under 2021. Interpreted using the paper, the time point label stands for: about 28 days (+/-7) after the second vaccine dose. Library method: the immunoSEQ multiplex PCR assay. Here the immuneACCESS table is served through TCRdb, limited to in-frame sequences with V and J called. Missing clones are a known gap in these copies; in checked studies unresolved V genes cover under half, and the rest lacks a known reason. The sample table shows roughly 190,000 clones, and 90% to 95% are seen once. The top ten clonotypes cover 1.5% to 2% of the sample. The specimen comprised peripheral blood, sampled 28 days after the second AZD1222 dose. The source is an adult who received the AZD1222 COVID-19 vaccine.

J is TRBJ1-5 and V is TRBV5-5; 7 nucleotides match TRBD1. The CDR3 has 15 amino acids. Germline loops: CDR1 SGHKS, CDR2 YYEKEE (reference sequence). J gave up 6 bases and V 1 base, and 7 bases lay outside the gene matches. The CDR3 DNA reads as TGTGCCAGCAGCTTGTTCACGGGACAGCTTCAGCCCCAGCATTTT. Amino acid sequence: CASSLFTGQLQPQHF.

This sequence joins TRBV19 and TRBJ1-2, with D perhaps TRBD1 (6 bases). V lost 3 bases, J lost 5 bases, and 7 bases lay in between. The CDR3 runs to 12 residues. The germline CDR1 and CDR2 sequences are LNHDA and SQIVND (reference sequence). In DNA, the CDR3 is TGTGCCAGTAGTATGGACAGTTATGGCTACACCTTC. Translated: CASSMDSYGYTF.

The chain uses TRBV6-1 and TRBJ1-2, with 9 bases lining up with TRBD1. V was clipped by 2 bases and J by 3 bases; unmatched bases: 4. The CDR3 is 15 residues long. Germline-derived CDR1 and CDR2 are MNHNS and SASEGT. The CDR3 sequence: CASSELGQGHYGYTF. The CDR3 DNA sequence: TGTGCCAGCAGTGAACTGGGACAGGGACACTATGGCTACACCTTC.

The chain couples TRBV2 to TRBJ1-6, with D maybe TRBD1 (5 bases). Per the germline V gene, CDR1 is SNHLY and CDR2 is FYNNEI. This CDR3 region has 13 residues. The ends were cut back, 5 bases at V and 6 bases at J, with 8 bases in the middle. CDR3 bases: TGTGCCAGCAGTACCAGGGTTAATTCACCCCTCCACTTT. Protein product: CASSTRVNSPLHF.

J is TRBJ1-1 and V is TRBV5-1; 10 bases are shared with TRBD1. The V and J ends lost 4 bases and 1 base, in that order; junction bases with no gene match: 7. The length of the CDR3 is 16 residues. Germline V gene lookup returns CDR1 SGHRS and CDR2 YFSETQ. Here the CDR3 DNA reads TGCGCCAGCAGCAACCGGGACAGGGGCCAGAACACTGAAGCTTTCTTT. It encodes CASSNRDRGQNTEAFF.

V and J are TRBV19 and TRBJ2-7; perhaps D is TRBD1 or TRBD2 (5 bases each). The CDR3 totals 14 residues. V gave up 4 bases and J gave up 0 bases, with 10 bases separating them. Germline values: CDR1 LNHDA, CDR2 SQIVND (reference sequence). CDR3 protein: CASSKAGTSYEQYF. The CDR3 bases are TGTGCCAGTAGTAAAGCCGGGACCTCCTACGAGCAGTACTTC.

The chain links TRBV10-2 to TRBJ1-1, with no clear D. With 6 bases removed from V and 0 bases from J, the gap between germline ends came to 8 bases. This CDR3 has 13 amino acids. Germline V CDR1 and CDR2: WSHSY, SAAADI. The CDR3 here is CASRDRMNTEAFF. Here the CDR3 DNA reads TGCGCCAGCAGAGACCGCATGAACACTGAAGCTTTCTTT.

V and J are TRBV18 and TRBJ2-7, with D possibly TRBD2 on 7 matching bases. The V end was cut by 3 bases, the J end by 0 bases, with 12 bases between. The CDR3 length is 15 residues. CDR1 and CDR2 from the germline V gene are KGHSH and LQKENI. CDR3 DNA sequence: TGTGCCAGCTCACCGGTGCGGGGGCCCTCCTACGAGCAGTACTTC. Its protein product is CASSPVRGPSYEQYF.

V gene TRBV24-1 combines with J gene TRBJ1-1, with 7 bases lining up with TRBD1. The CDR3 is 13 amino acids. V was clipped by 4 bases and J by 8 bases; unmatched bases: 6. Germline-derived CDR1 and CDR2 are KGHDR and SFDVKD. The CDR3 bases are TGTGCCACCAGTGACCCCGGGACAGCCGAAGCTTTCTTT. Its protein is CATSDPGTAEAFF.

The chain combines TRBV10-1 with TRBJ2-5; TRBD2 matches at 9 bases. The CDR3 is 16 residues long. J lost 7 bases, V lost 0 bases, and 9 bases had no gene match. Germline CDR1 is WNHNN and CDR2 is SYGVQD (reference sequence). The CDR3 region has the DNA TGCGCCAGCAGTGAGTCTTCTAGCGGGGCTCGAGGGACCCAGTACTTC. It specifies CASSESSSGARGTQYF.

The chain is built from TRBV18 and TRBJ2-7; the D gene is possibly TRBD1 (5 bases). The CDR3 spans 16 residues. Trimming removed 1 base from V and 6 bases from J, with 19 bases in between. Germline CDR1 and CDR2: KGHSH and LQKENI. The chain's CDR3 is CASSPRQGTGLSEQYF. In DNA, the CDR3 is TGTGCCAGCTCACCACGGCAGGGCACAGGATTATCCGAGCAGTACTTC. Filled out from reference TRBV18 and TRBJ2-7, the complete variable domain reads NAGVMQNPRHLVRRRGQEARLRCSPMKGHSHVYWYRQLPEEGLKFMVYLQKENIIDESGMPKERFSAEFPKEGPSILRIQQVVRGDSAAYFCASSPRQGTGLSEQYFGPGTRLTVT.

This clone was counted a single time. J is TRBJ1-5 and V is TRBV2; TRBD1 is a possible D gene (5 bases). Germline loops: CDR1 SNHLY, CDR2 FYNNEI. Trimming pared 6 bases from V and 6 bases from J, leaving 15 bases between. The length of the CDR3 is 14 residues. Written as DNA, the CDR3 is TGTGCCAGCAGCGAGACAGTAAGAGTTCAGCCCCAGCATTTT. It yields the protein CASSETVRVQPQHF.

The rearrangement links TRBV10-3 to TRBJ1-1; weak D call: TRBD1 (5 bases). The CDR3 consists of 13 residues. Germline V gene lookup returns CDR1 ENHRY and CDR2 SYGVKD. V was pared by 5 bases and J by 4 bases, with 11 bases between. CDR3 DNA sequence: TGTGCCATCAGTCCAGGGAGGAGCACTGAAGCTTTCTTT. It translates to CAISPGRSTEAFF.

This clone was seen once. The CDR3 nucleotides read TGTGCCAGTAGTATAGATCGGTTGAAGATGAACACTGAAGCTTTCTTT. Protein sequence: CASSIDRLKMNTEAFF. This rearrangement joins TRBV19 to TRBJ1-1; D uncertain. CDR1 is LNHDA and CDR2 is SQIVND in the germline V gene (reference sequence). Deletions cut 0 bases from V and 0 bases from J, with 11 bases between. The CDR3 is made up of 16 amino acids.

This chain uses TRBV5-5 with TRBJ1-1, with D hard to call. V lost 0 bases and J lost 7, with 16 bases in between. Germline CDR1 SGHKS, CDR2 YYEKEE (reference sequence). The CDR3 has 15 residues. CDR3 bases: TGTGCCAGCAGCTTGGCTTTGGGTCGGAACCTTGAAGCTTTCTTT. It specifies CASSLALGRNLEAFF.